These 14 T cell receptor beta chains were sequenced from one sample in a study of blood T cell repertoires in COVID-19. Only in-frame clones appear in the TCRdb table, and some are missing; sequencing was by immunoSEQ multiplex PCR. Of under 90,000 clones in the sample, approximately 80% were seen once. What was sequenced was peripheral blood. All receptors come from a human donor in a cohort sampled during active COVID-19.

The table lists this clone with many counts. The CDR3 DNA reads as TGTGCCAGCAGCAATACAGGGCAGAACTATGGCTACACCTTC. Translation: CASSNTGQNYGYTF. The rearrangement links TRBV5-4 to TRBJ1-2, with TRBD1 as a possible D gene (6 bases). V gave up 4 bases and J gave up 2 bases, with 12 bases separating them. The germline V gene encodes CDR1 SGHNT and CDR2 YYREEE (reference sequence). The length of the CDR3 is 14 residues.

The chain carries TRBV7-3 and TRBJ1-2; possible D gene TRBD1, 6 bases. The CDR3 runs to 15 residues. Trimming removed 5 bases from V and 6 bases from J, with 19 bases in between. Germline values: CDR1 SGHTA, CDR2 FQGTGA. The CDR3 DNA is TGTGCCAGCAGCCGGATACAGGGCGCGAAGGATGGCTACACCTTC. Translated, it gives CASSRIQGAKDGYTF.

The chain's CDR3 is CASSHNEQGREQYF. The CDR3 coding sequence is TGTGCCAGCAGCCACAATGAGCAGGGGCGCGAGCAGTACTTC. The chain carries TRBV6-2 or TRBV6-3 and TRBJ2-7, with D tentatively TRBD1 (6 bases). V was pared by 6 bases and J by 6 bases, with 18 bases between. Germline-derived CDR1 and CDR2 are MNHEY and SVGEGT. The CDR3 has 14 amino acids.

The chain combines TRBV19 with TRBJ2-1; 8 nucleotides match TRBD1. Germline values: CDR1 LNHDA, CDR2 SQIVND (reference sequence). The trim removed 5 bases at V and 8 bases at J, leaving 8 bases unmatched. The CDR3 spans 14 residues. CDR3 amino acids: CASSPGQDLHEQFF. The CDR3 DNA sequence: TGTGCCAGTAGTCCGGGACAGGATCTTCATGAGCAGTTCTTC.

V usage is TRBV5-8 and J usage is TRBJ1-2; TRBD1 is a possible D gene (6 bases). The V end lost 4 bases, the J end lost 8 bases, and 18 bases lay between the germline ends. This CDR3 has 14 residues. Germline loops: CDR1 SGHTS, CDR2 YDEGEE. DNA for the CDR3: TGTGCCAGCAGCACCTACAGGGTCGCGTTAGGCTACACCTTC. It specifies CASSTYRVALGYTF.

The chain couples TRBV27 to TRBJ2-7, with TRBD1 matching 9 bases. V lost 2 bases to trimming and J lost 1 base; unmatched junction nucleotides: 6. The CDR3 sequence is 16 residues long. CDR1 is MNHEY and CDR2 is SMNVEV in the germline V gene (reference sequence). The DNA of the CDR3 is TGTGCCAGCAGTTTAAGGGTAGGGACAGGGTCCTACGAGCAGTACTTC. This codes for CASSLRVGTGSYEQYF.

The chain's CDR3 is CASSSRRELAKNIQYF. The CDR3 region has the DNA TGTGCCAGCAGCTCCCGGCGGGAGCTAGCCAAAAACATTCAGTACTTC. This chain uses TRBV11-3 with TRBJ2-4; TRBD2 agrees at 7 bases. With V trimmed by 4 bases and J by 0 bases, 6 bases remained unmatched. Germline loops: CDR1 SGHNT, CDR2 YENEEA. The CDR3 totals 16 residues. The full variable domain, with the rest looked up from reference TRBV11-3 and TRBJ2-4, is EAGVVQSPRYKIIEKKQPVAFWCNPISGHNTLYWYLQNLGQGPELLIRYENEEAVDDSQLPKDRFSAERLKGVDSTLKIQPAELGDSAVYLCASSSRRELAKNIQYFGAGTRLSVL.

The chain combines TRBV2 with TRBJ1-1; D call uncertain. The CDR3 has 11 residues. Germline assignment: CDR1 SNHLY and CDR2 FYNNEI. V lost 4 bases and J lost 8, with 8 bases in between. The CDR3 loop reads CASSVAREAFF. As DNA, the CDR3 is TGTGCCAGCAGTGTGGCCCGAGAAGCTTTCTTT.

The genes are TRBV2 and TRBJ2-1; 14 positions agree with TRBD2. This CDR3 contains 17 residues. CDR1 and CDR2 (germline): SNHLY, FYNNEI. With 6 bases clipped from V and 2 bases from J, the junction kept 6 bases outside the gene matches. The CDR3 region is CASRGRLAGGPYNEQFF. CDR3 nucleotide sequence: TGTGCCAGCAGGGGAAGACTAGCGGGAGGGCCCTACAATGAGCAGTTCTTC.

J is TRBJ2-1 and V is TRBV19; TRBD2 might be the D (6 bases). Trimming cost V 7 bases and J 4 bases, with 11 bases left between them. The CDR3 has 13 residues. Germline CDR1 and CDR2: LNHDA and SQIVND (reference sequence). CDR3 DNA sequence: TGTGCCAGTACCCTCGCGGGGTACAATGAGCAGTTCTTC. Its translation: CASTLAGYNEQFF.

The chain recombines TRBV6-5 with TRBJ1-5; unclear D gene. Germline V gene sequence: CDR1 MNHEY, CDR2 SVGAGI. There are 13 residues in the CDR3. The ends were cut back, 2 bases at V and 7 bases at J, with 9 bases in the middle. The CDR3 DNA is TGTGCCAGCAGTTACAATTCAGCGCAGCCCCAGCATTTT. It yields the protein CASSYNSAQPQHF.

This chain uses TRBV7-9 with TRBJ2-1; 14 bases are shared with TRBD2. Germline CDR1 and CDR2: SEHNR and FQNEAQ (reference sequence). Trimming took 3 bases from V and 8 from J; bases not matched to a gene: 9. This CDR3 has 17 amino acids. CDR3 protein: CASSFGLRGLAGDEQFF. CDR3 sequence (DNA): TGTGCCAGCAGCTTTGGCTTGAGGGGACTAGCGGGGGATGAGCAGTTCTTC.

The chain joins TRBV6-6 to TRBJ2-7; 8 nucleotides match TRBD1. The germline V gene encodes CDR1 MNHNY and CDR2 SVGAGI (reference sequence). V dropped 6 bases and J dropped 0; count of bases not matched to a gene: 7. This CDR3 is built from 15 residues. CDR3 in amino acids: CASSDRGGSSYEQYV. The CDR3 DNA reads TGTGCCAGCAGCGACAGGGGCGGTAGCTCCTACGAGCAGTACGTC.

This rearrangement joins TRBV5-4 to TRBJ1-1; D ambiguous. The CDR3 totals 13 residues. Germline loops: CDR1 SGHNT, CDR2 YYREEE (reference sequence). The germline V and J ends were trimmed by 2 bases and 0 bases, with 5 bases remaining between them. CDR3 sequence reads: CASSFSVNTEAFF. The CDR3 DNA follows: TGTGCCAGCAGCTTTTCGGTGAACACTGAAGCTTTCTTT.